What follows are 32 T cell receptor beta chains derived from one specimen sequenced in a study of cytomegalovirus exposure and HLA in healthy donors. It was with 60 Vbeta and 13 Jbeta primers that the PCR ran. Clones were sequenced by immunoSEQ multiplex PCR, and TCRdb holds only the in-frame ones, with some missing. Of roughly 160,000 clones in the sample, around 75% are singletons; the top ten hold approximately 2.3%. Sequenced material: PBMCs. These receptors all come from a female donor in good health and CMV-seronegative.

The CDR3 region is CASRGHYSNQPQHF. The CDR3 nucleotides are TGTGCCAGCAGGGGGCATTATAGCAATCAGCCCCAGCATTTT. The chain is built from TRBV2 and TRBJ1-5; TRBD1 is a possible D gene (5 bases). CDR3 size: 14 residues. V lost 6 bases and J 0 bases, leaving 9 bases between the germline ends. Looked up from germline, CDR1 is SNHLY and CDR2 is FYNNEI.

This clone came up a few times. CDR3 bases: TGTGCCAGCAGCTTAGAGGGAGGCCCTACCTACGAGCAGTACTTC. Residues: CASSLEGGPTYEQYF. The chain is built from TRBV7-3 and TRBJ2-7; D is perhaps TRBD2 (6 bases). CDR3 length: 15 residues. The V end lost 2 bases, the J end lost 2 bases, and 13 bases lay between the germline ends. Germline CDR1 SGHTA, CDR2 FQGTGA.

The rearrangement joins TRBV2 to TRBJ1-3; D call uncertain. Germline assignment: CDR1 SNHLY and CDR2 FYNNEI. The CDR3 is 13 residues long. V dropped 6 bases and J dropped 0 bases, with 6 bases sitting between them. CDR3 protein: CASRGFSGNTIYF. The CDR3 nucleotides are TGTGCCAGCAGGGGCTTCTCTGGAAACACCATATATTTT.

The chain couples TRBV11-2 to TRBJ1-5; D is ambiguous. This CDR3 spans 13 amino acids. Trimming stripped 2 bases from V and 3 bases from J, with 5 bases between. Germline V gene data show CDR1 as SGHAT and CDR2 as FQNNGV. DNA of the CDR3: TGTGCCAGCAGCTTACAGTCCAATCAGCCCCAGCATTTT. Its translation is CASSLQSNQPQHF.

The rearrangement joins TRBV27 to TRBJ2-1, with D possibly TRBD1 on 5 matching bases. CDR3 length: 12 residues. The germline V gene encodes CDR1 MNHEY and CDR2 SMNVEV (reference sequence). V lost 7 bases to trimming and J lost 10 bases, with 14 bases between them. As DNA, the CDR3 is TGTGCCAGCACCCAAAGGGGTCGGGAGCAGTTCTTC. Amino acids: CASTQRGREQFF.

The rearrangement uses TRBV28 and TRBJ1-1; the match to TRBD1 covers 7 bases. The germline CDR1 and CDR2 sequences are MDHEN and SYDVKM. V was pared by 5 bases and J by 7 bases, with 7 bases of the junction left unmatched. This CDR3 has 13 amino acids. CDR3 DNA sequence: TGTGCCAGCAGTGCGACAGGGAGTGGTGAAGCTTTCTTT. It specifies CASSATGSGEAFF. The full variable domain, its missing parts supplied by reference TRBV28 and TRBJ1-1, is DVKVTQSSRYLVKRTGEKVFLECVQDMDHENMFWYRQDPGLGLRLIYFSYDVKMKEKGDIPEGYSVSREKKERFSLILESASTNQTSMYLCASSATGSGEAFFGQGTRLTVV.

The CDR3 sequence: CSAMTELPGEQYF. As DNA, the CDR3 is TGCAGCGCTATGACGGAACTCCCGGGGGAGCAGTACTTC. The chain links TRBV29-1 to TRBJ2-7; TRBD2 might be the D (5 bases). Trimming removed 7 bases from V and 7 bases from J, with 20 bases in between. The CDR3 loop spans 13 amino acids. The germline V gene encodes CDR1 SQVTM and CDR2 ANQGSEA.

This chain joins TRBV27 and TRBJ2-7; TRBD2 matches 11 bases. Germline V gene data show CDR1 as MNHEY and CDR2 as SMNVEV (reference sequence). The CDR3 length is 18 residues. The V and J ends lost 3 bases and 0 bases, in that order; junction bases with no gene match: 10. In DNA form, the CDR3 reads TGTGCCAGCAGTTTCCGACTAGCGGGATCGTACATCTCCTACGAGCAGTACTTC. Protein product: CASSFRLAGSYISYEQYF.

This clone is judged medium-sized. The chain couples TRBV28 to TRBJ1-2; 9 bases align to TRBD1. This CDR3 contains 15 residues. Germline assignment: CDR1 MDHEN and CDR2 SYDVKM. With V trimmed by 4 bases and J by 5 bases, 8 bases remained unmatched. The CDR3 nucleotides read TGTGCCAGCAGTTCTATCGGGACAGGGCCATATGGCTACACCTTC. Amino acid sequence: CASSSIGTGPYGYTF.

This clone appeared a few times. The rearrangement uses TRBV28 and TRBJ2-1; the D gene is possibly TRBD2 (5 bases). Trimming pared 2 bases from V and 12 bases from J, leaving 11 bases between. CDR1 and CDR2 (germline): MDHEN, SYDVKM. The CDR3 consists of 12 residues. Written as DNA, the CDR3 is TGTGCCAGCAGTTTAGACCTCCGGGGGCAGTTCTTC. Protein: CASSLDLRGQFF. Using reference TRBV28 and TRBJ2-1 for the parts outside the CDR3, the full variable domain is DVKVTQSSRYLVKRTGEKVFLECVQDMDHENMFWYRQDPGLGLRLIYFSYDVKMKEKGDIPEGYSVSREKKERFSLILESASTNQTSMYLCASSLDLRGQFFGPGTRLTVL.

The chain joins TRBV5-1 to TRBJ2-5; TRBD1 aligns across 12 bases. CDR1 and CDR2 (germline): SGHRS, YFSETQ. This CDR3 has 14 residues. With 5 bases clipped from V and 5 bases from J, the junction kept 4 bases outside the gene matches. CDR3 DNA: TGCGCCAGCAGAACCGGGACAGGGGGCGAGACCCAGTACTTC. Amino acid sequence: CASRTGTGGETQYF.

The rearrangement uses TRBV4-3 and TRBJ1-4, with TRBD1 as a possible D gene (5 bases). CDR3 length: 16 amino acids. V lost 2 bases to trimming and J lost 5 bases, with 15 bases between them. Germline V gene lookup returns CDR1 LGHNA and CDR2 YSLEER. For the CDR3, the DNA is TGCGCCAGCAGCCAACTCAGCGGGACCGTAAATGAAAAACTGTTTTTT. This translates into CASSQLSGTVNEKLFF.

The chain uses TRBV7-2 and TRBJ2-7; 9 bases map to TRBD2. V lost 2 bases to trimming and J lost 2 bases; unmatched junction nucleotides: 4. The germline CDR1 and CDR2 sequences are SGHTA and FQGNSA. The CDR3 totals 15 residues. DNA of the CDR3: TGTGCCAGCAGCTTACAGCCTAGCGGGGCCTACGAGCAGTACTTC. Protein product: CASSLQPSGAYEQYF.

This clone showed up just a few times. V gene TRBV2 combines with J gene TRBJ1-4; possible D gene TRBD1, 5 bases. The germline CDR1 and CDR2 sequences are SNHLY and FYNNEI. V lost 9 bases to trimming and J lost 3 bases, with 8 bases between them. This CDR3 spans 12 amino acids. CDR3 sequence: CASQGANEKLFF. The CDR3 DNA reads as TGTGCCAGTCAGGGTGCTAATGAAAAACTGTTTTTT.

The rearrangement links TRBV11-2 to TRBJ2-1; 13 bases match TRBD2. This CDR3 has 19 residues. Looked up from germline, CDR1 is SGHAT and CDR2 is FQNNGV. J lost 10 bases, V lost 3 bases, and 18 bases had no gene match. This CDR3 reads CASSFRLAGGLLSAMEQFF. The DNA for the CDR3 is TGTGCCAGCAGCTTCCGACTAGCGGGGGGACTTCTATCGGCAATGGAGCAGTTCTTC.

CDR3 DNA sequence: TGTGCCACCAGCAGCCCCCAGCGGGGGGGGAACACCGGGGAGCTGTTTTTT. Translated, it gives CATSSPQRGGNTGELFF. The V call is TRBV15, the J call TRBJ2-2, with 10 bases aligning to TRBD2. CDR3 length: 17 residues. Germline-derived CDR1 and CDR2 are LNHNV and YYDKDF (reference sequence). The junction had 5 bases not matched to a gene; V was cut back by 3 bases and J by 1 base. The variable domain in full, with the rest retrieved from reference TRBV15 and TRBJ2-2, is DAMVIQNPRYQVTQFGKPVTLSCSQTLNHNVMYWYQQKSSQAPKLLFHYYDKDFNNEADTPDNFQSRRPNTSFCFLDIRSPGLGDTAMYLCATSSPQRGGNTGELFFGEGSRLTVL.

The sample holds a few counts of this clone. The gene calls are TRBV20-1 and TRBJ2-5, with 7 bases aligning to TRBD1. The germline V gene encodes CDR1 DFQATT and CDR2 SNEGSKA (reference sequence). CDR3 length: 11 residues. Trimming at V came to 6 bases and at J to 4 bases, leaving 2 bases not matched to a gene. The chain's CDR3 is CSARDRETQYF. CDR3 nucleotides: TGCAGTGCCAGGGACAGAGAGACCCAGTACTTC.

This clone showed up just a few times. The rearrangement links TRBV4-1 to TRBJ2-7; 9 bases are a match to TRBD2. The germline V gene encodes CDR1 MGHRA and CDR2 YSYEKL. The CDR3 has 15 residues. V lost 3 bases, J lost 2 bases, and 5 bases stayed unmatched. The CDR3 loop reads CASSQAAGGPYEQYF. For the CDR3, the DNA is TGCGCCAGCAGCCAGGCAGCGGGAGGCCCCTACGAGCAGTACTTC.

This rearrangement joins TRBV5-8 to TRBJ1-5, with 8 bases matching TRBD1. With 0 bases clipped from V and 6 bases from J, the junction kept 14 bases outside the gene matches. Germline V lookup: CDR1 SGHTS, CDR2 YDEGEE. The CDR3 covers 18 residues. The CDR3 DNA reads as TGTGCCAGCAGCTTGGGGGCCGGCAGGGGGCTGCGGGGTCAGCCCCAGCATTTT. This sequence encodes CASSLGAGRGLRGQPQHF.

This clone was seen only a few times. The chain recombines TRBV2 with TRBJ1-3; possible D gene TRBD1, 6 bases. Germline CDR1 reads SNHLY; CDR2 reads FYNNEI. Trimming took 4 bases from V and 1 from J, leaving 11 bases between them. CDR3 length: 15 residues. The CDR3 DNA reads TGTGCCAGCAGTGCCAGGACAGATTCTGGAAACACCATATATTTT. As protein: CASSARTDSGNTIYF.

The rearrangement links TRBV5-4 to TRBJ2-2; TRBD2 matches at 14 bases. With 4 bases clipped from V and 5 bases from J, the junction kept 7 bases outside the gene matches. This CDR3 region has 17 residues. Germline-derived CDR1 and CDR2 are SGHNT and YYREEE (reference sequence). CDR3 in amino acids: CASSGGLAGVMTGELFF. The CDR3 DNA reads TGTGCCAGCAGCGGGGGACTAGCGGGAGTAATGACCGGGGAGCTGTTTTTT. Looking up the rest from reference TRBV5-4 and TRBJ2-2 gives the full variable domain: ETGVTQSPTHLIKTRGQQVTLRCSSQSGHNTVSWYQQALGQGPQFIFQYYREEENGRGNFPPRFSGLQFPNYSSELNVNALELDDSALYLCASSGGLAGVMTGELFFGEGSRLTVL.

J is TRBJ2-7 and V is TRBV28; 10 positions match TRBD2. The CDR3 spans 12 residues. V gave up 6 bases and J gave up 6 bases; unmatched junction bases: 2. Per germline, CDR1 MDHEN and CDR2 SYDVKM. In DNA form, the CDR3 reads TGTGCCAGCAGGTTAGCGGGAGGCGAGCAGTACTTC. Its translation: CASRLAGGEQYF. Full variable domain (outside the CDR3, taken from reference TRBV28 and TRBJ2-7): DVKVTQSSRYLVKRTGEKVFLECVQDMDHENMFWYRQDPGLGLRLIYFSYDVKMKEKGDIPEGYSVSREKKERFSLILESASTNQTSMYLCASRLAGGEQYFGPGTRLTVT.

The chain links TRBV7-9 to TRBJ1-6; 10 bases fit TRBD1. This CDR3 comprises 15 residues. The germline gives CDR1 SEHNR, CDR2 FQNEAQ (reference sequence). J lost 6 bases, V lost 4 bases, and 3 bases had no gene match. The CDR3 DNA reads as TGTGCCAGCAGCTCCGGGACAGGGGCTAATTCACCCCTCCACTTT. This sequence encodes CASSSGTGANSPLHF.

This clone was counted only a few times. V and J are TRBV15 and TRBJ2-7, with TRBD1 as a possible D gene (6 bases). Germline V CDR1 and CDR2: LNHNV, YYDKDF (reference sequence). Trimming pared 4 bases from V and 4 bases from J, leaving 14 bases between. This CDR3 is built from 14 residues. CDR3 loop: CATSTDRRGYEQYF. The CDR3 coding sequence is TGTGCCACCAGCACGGACAGACGGGGTTACGAGCAGTACTTC.

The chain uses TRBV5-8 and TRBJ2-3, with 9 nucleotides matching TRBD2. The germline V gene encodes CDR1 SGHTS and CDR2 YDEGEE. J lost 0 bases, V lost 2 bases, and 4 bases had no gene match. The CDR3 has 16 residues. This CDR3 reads CASSFSGGSSTDTQYF. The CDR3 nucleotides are TGTGCCAGCAGCTTCAGCGGGGGGTCGAGCACAGATACGCAGTATTTT.

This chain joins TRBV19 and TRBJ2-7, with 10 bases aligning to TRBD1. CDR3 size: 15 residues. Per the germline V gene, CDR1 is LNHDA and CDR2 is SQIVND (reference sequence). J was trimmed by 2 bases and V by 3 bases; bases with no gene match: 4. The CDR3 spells CASSINGQGAYEQYF. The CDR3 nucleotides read TGTGCCAGTAGTATCAATGGACAGGGGGCCTACGAGCAGTACTTC.

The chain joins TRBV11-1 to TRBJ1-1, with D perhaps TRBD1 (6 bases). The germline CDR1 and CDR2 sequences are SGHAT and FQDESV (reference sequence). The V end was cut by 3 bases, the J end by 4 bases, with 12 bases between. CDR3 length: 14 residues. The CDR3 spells CASSLAGASTEAFF. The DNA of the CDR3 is TGTGCCAGCAGCTTGGCGGGGGCGAGCACTGAAGCTTTCTTT.

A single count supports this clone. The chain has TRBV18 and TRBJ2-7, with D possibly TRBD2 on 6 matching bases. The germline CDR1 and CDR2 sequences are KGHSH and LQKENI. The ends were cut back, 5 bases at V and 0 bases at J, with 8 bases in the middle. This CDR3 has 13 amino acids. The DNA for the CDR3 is TGTGCCAGCTCAAGGGACTCCTCCTACGAGCAGTACTTC. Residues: CASSRDSSYEQYF.

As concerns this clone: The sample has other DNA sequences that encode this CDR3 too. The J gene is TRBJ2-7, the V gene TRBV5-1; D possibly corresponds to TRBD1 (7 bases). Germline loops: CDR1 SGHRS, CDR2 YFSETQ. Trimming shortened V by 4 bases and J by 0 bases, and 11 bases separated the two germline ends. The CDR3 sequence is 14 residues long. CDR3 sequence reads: CASSLQGGSYEQYF. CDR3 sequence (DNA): TGCGCCAGCAGCCTCCAGGGGGGCTCCTACGAGCAGTACTTC. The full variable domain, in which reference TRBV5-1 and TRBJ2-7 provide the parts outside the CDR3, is KAGVTQTPRYLIKTRGQQVTLSCSPISGHRSVSWYQQTPGQGLQFLFEYFSETQRNKGNFPGRFSGRQFSNSRSEMNVSTLELGDSALYLCASSLQGGSYEQYFGPGTRLTVT.

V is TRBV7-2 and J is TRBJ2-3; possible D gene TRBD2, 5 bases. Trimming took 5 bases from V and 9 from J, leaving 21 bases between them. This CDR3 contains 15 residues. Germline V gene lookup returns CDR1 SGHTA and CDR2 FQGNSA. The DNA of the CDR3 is TGTGCCAGCAGCCCACTTGAGACGAACCGGGGAACGCAGTATTTT. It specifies CASSPLETNRGTQYF.

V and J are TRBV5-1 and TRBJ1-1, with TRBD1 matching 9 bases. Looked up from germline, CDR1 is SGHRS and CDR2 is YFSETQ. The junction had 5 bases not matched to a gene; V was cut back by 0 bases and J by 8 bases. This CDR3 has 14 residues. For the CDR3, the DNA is TGCGCCAGCAGCTTGGACAGGGGGCGCGTAGAAGCTTTCTTT. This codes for CASSLDRGRVEAFF.

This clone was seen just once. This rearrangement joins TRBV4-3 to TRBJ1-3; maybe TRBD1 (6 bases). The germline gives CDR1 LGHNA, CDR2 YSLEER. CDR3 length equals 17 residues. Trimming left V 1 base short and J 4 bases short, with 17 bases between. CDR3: CASSQAGYREYGNTIYF. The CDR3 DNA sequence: TGCGCCAGCAGCCAAGCCGGATACAGGGAATACGGAAACACCATATATTTT.